The 8 T cell receptor beta chains in this list originate from one sample, sequenced in a study of cytomegalovirus exposure and HLA in healthy donors. The PCR used 60 Vbeta and 13 Jbeta primers. Generated by immunoSEQ multiplex PCR, the TCRdb table keeps only in-frame clones and is missing some. Of some 190,000 clones in the sample, roughly 77% are singletons; the top ten hold about 4.8%. Sample: PBMCs. Receptors originate from a man aged 25 to 45 in good health and CMV-seropositive.

This chain uses TRBV7-3 with TRBJ2-3, with D tentatively TRBD1 (5 bases). The CDR3 contains 14 residues. From germline, CDR1 is SGHTA and CDR2 FQGTGA. Trimming took 5 bases from V and 0 from J, leaving 9 bases between them. The CDR3: CASSPQGSTDTQYF. CDR3 DNA: TGTGCCAGCAGCCCCCAGGGAAGCACAGATACGCAGTATTTT.

The chain links TRBV28 to TRBJ2-1; possibly TRBD1 for D (6 bases). Germline-derived CDR1 and CDR2 are MDHEN and SYDVKM. V lost 6 bases to trimming and J lost 9 bases, with 12 bases between them. The CDR3 is 12 amino acids. The CDR3 sequence: CASSSGGGEQFF. The DNA of the CDR3 is TGTGCCAGCAGCTCTGGGGGCGGTGAGCAGTTCTTC.

J is TRBJ2-7 and V is TRBV27, with TRBD1 matching over 9 bases. The length of the CDR3 is 15 residues. Trimming cost V 4 bases and J 3 bases; bases outside gene matches: 7. The germline V gene encodes CDR1 MNHEY and CDR2 SMNVEV (reference sequence). The CDR3 protein is CASSYLTGGDYEQYF. The CDR3 nucleotides are TGTGCCAGCAGTTATCTCACAGGGGGCGACTACGAGCAGTACTTC.

Comments on this clone: The junction and the germline gene differ at one end; a read error may be behind it. In the same sample, other DNA sequences code for this CDR3. The chain joins TRBV7-2 to TRBJ1-3, with no clear D. From germline, CDR1 is SGHTA and CDR2 FQGNSA. The CDR3 sequence is 14 residues long. The DNA of the CDR3 is TGTGCCAGCAGCCCCGTCGGGTCTGGGAACACCATATATTTT. Translated, it gives CASSPVGSGNTIYF.

The chain links TRBV7-3 to TRBJ1-2, with unresolved D. Trimming shortened V by 2 bases and J by 3 bases, and 7 bases separated the two germline ends. The germline V gene encodes CDR1 SGHTA and CDR2 FQGTGA. The CDR3 length is 13 residues. CDR3 protein: CASSLGGDYGYTF. The CDR3 DNA reads TGTGCCAGCAGCTTAGGAGGCGACTATGGCTACACCTTC.

This clone has just a few counts. The V and J genes are TRBV28 and TRBJ2-3, with 12 bases fitting TRBD2. This CDR3 has 17 residues. In germline, CDR1 is MDHEN, CDR2 SYDVKM. J was trimmed by 5 bases and V by 6 bases; bases with no gene match: 12. The CDR3 DNA reads TGTGCCAGCAGCGAACCCAGGACTAGCGGGAAGGGAGATACGCAGTATTTT. The encoded protein is CASSEPRTSGKGDTQYF.

The genes are TRBV30 and TRBJ1-5, with TRBD1 as a possible D gene (5 bases). CDR3 length: 12 residues. Germline values: CDR1 GTSNPN, CDR2 SVGIG (reference sequence). Trimming removed 7 bases at V and 4 bases at J, with 11 bases between. In nucleotides, the CDR3 is TGTGCCTCCCAGGGTTTTAATCAGCCCCAGCATTTT. This codes for CASQGFNQPQHF.

The V and J genes are TRBV6-5 and TRBJ1-6; 9 nucleotides line up with TRBD1. The junction had 12 bases not matched to a gene; V was cut back by 7 bases and J by 11 bases. Germline CDR1 reads MNHEY; CDR2 reads SVGAGI. The CDR3 has 15 residues. The CDR3 coding sequence is TGTGCCAGCAACGCTGCCGGGACAGGGCGACCACCCCTCCACTTT. Amino acid sequence: CASNAAGTGRPPLHF.